A single sample gave rise to the 2 T cell receptor beta chains below, sequenced in a study of blood T cell repertoires in COVID-19. Assay used: immunoSEQ multiplex PCR; TCRdb lists only in-frame clones, some missing. The repertoire holds some 200,000 clones, with around 82% as singletons. Sequencing input: peripheral blood. Receptor source: a woman aged 70-85 years with acute or convalescent COVID-19.

The chain's CDR3 is CASSRGGGNQPQHF. The DNA for the CDR3 is TGTGCCAGCAGTCGAGGGGGTGGCAATCAGCCCCAGCATTTT. The J gene is TRBJ1-5, the V gene TRBV28, with TRBD1 as a possible D gene (6 bases). The CDR3 has 14 amino acids. In germline, CDR1 is MDHEN, CDR2 SYDVKM. The V end was cut by 5 bases, the J end by 2 bases, with 10 bases between.

The chain carries TRBV18 and TRBJ2-5; tentatively, D is TRBD2 (6 bases). Germline CDR1 KGHSH, CDR2 LQKENI. The CDR3 is made up of 14 amino acids. The germline V and J ends were trimmed by 3 bases and 5 bases, with 13 bases remaining between them. The CDR3 is CASSPMTRQETQYF. CDR3 DNA sequence: TGTGCCAGCTCACCGATGACTAGACAGGAGACCCAGTACTTC.